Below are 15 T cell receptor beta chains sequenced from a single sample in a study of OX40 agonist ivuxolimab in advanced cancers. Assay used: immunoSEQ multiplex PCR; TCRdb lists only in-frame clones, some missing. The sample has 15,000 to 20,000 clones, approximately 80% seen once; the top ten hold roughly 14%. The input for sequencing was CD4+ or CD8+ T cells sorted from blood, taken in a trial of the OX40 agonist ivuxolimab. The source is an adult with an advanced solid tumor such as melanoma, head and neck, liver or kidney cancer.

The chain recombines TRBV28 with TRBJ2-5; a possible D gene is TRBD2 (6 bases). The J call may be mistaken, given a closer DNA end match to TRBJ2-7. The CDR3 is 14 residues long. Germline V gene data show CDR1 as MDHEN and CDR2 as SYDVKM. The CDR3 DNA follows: TGTGCCAGCAGCCCCGTGGGGGGCTCCTACGAGCAGTACTTC. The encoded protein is CASSPVGGSYEQYF.

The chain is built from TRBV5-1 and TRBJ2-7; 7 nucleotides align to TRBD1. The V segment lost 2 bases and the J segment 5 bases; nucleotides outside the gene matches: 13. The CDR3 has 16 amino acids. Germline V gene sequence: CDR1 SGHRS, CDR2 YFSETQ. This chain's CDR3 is CASSFRTGSIRDEQYF. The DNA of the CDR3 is TGCGCCAGCAGCTTCCGGACAGGTTCCATCCGAGACGAGCAGTACTTC.

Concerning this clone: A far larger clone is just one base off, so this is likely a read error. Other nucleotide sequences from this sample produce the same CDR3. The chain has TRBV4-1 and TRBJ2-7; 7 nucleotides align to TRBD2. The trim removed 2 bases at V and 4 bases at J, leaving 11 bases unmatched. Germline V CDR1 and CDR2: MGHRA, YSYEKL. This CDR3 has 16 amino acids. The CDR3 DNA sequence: TGCGCCAGCAGCCAAAAGTTCAGCGGGGAGGGTTACGAGCAGTACTTC. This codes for CASSQKFSGEGYEQYF.

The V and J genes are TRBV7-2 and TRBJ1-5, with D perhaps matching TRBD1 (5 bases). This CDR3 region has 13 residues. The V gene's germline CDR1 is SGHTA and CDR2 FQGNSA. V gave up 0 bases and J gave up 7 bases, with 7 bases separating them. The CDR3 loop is CASSLARDQPQHF. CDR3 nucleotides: TGTGCCAGCAGCTTAGCCAGGGACCAGCCCCAGCATTTT. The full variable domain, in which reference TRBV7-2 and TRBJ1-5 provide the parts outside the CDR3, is GAGVSQSPSNKVTEKGKDVELRCDPISGHTALYWYRQSLGQGLEFLIYFQGNSAPDKSGLPSDRFSAERTGGSVSTLTIQRTQQEDSAVYLCASSLARDQPQHFGDGTRLSIL.

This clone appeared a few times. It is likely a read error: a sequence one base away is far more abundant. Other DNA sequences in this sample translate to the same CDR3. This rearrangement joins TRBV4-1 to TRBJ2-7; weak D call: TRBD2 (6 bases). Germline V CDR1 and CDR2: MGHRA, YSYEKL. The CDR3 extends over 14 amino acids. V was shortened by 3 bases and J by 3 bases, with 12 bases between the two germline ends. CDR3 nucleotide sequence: TGCGCCAGCAGCCAGCAAGAGGGAGGCTACGAGCAGTACTTC. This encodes CASSQQEGGYEQYF.

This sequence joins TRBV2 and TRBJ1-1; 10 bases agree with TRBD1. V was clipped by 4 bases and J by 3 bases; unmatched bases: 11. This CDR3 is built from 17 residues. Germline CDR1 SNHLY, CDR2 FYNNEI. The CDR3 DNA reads TGTGCCAGCAGTGGACCGGGACAGGGGATTTTCGACACTGAAGCTTTCTTT. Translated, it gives CASSGPGQGIFDTEAFF.

The CDR3 loop reads CASSLVSVAGAYYEQYF. The CDR3 DNA reads TGTGCCAGCAGCTTAGTTTCGGTTGCAGGGGCGTACTACGAGCAGTACTTC. V gene TRBV7-2 combines with J gene TRBJ2-7; D is perhaps TRBD1 (6 bases). The CDR3 length is 17 residues. Germline-derived CDR1 and CDR2 are SGHTA and FQGNSA. The ends were cut back, 1 base at V and 3 bases at J, with 19 bases in the middle.

DNA of the CDR3: TGCAGCGTTGAGGACTCTCGGGGCAATCAGCCCCAGCATTTT. This sequence encodes CSVEDSRGNQPQHF. The chain is built from TRBV29-1 and TRBJ1-5; D call uncertain. The V end lost 3 bases, the J end lost 2 bases, and 11 bases lay between the germline ends. Germline lookup yields CDR1 SQVTM and CDR2 ANQGSEA. The length of the CDR3 is 14 residues.

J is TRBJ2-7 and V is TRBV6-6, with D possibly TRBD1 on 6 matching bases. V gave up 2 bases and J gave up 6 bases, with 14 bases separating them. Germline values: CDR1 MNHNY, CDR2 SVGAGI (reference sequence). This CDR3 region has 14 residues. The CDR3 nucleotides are TGTGCCAGCAGTTACGGGCAGGGGAAGGGCGAGCAGTACTTC. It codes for CASSYGQGKGEQYF.

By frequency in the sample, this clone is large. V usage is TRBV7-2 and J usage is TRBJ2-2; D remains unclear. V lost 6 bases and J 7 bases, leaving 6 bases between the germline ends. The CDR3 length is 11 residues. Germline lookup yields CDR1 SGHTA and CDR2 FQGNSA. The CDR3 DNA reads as TGTGCCAGCAGTAATCTCGGGGAGCTGTTTTTT. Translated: CASSNLGELFF. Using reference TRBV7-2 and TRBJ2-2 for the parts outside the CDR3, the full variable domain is GAGVSQSPSNKVTEKGKDVELRCDPISGHTALYWYRQSLGQGLEFLIYFQGNSAPDKSGLPSDRFSAERTGGSVSTLTIQRTQQEDSAVYLCASSNLGELFFGEGSRLTVL.

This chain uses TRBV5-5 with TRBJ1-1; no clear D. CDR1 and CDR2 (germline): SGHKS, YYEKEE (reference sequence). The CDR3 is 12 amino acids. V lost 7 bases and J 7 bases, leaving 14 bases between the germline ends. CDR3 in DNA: TGTGCCAGCGGCACAGCGAGCTTTGAAGCTTTCTTT. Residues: CASGTASFEAFF. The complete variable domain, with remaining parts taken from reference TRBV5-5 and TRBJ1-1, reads DAGVTQSPTHLIKTRGQQVTLRCSPISGHKSVSWYQQVLGQGPQFIFQYYEKEERGRGNFPDRFSARQFPNYSSELNVNALLLGDSALYLCASGTASFEAFFGQGTRLTVV.

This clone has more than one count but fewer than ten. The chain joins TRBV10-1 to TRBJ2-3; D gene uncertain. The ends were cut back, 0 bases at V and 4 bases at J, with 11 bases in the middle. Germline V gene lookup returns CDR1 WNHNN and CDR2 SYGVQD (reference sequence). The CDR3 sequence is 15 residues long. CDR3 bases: TGCGCCAGCAGTGAGTCGATTTGGGCAGCAGATACGCAGTATTTT. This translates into CASSESIWAADTQYF.

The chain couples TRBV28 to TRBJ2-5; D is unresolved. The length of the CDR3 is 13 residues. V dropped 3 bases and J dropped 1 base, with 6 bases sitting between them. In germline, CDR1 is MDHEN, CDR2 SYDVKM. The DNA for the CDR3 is TGTGCCAGCAGTTTGGGCGGCCAAGAGACCCAGTACTTC. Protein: CASSLGGQETQYF.

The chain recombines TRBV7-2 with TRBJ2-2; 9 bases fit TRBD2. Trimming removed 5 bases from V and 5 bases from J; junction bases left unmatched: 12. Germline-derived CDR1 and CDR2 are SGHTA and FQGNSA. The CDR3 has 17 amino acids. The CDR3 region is CASSPSRLAGRTGELFF. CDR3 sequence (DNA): TGTGCCAGCAGCCCAAGTCGCCTAGCGGGGAGGACCGGGGAGCTGTTTTTT.

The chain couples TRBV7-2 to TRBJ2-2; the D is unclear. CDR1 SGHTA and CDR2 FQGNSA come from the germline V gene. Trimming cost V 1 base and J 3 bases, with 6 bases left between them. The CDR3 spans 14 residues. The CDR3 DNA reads TGTGCCAGCAGCTTAGGTCTGTACACCGGGGAGCTGTTTTTT. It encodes CASSLGLYTGELFF.